This T cell receptor beta chain was captured by sequencing in a study of T cell repertoires in cytomegalovirus infection (dated by TCRdb to 2018 to 2020). General notes on the study: Donor HLA type was relevant to the analysis, as public TCR beta signatures indicated carriage of CMV infection together with the matching HLA type. The paper as a whole reports these results and caveats: The ex vivo response was dominated by HLA-C-restricted CMV-specific TCR beta clonotypes, and the single most frequent clonotype in two of eight donors was supplied by these HLA-C-restricted clonotypes. In both this cohort and an independent roughly 400-donor cohort, the cumulative frequency of public TCR beta family members distinguished carriers of CMV infection plus the relevant HLA type.

Unmatched junction bases come to 10, with V trimmed by 0 bases and J by 2 bases. CDR1 and CDR2 were assigned from the germline V gene as SGHVS and FQNEAQ. There are 17 amino acids in the CDR3, from cysteine to valine inclusive. Kept here is only the CDR3 DNA, which spans 51 bases and is read in frame from base 1. Reads for this sample came from an Illumina HiSeq 1500. TCRdb ran its own pipeline on the public reads, namely fastp trimming at Q25 and MiXCR clone calling, and kept in-frame beta chains. All rows with the same CDR3 protein become a single entry with the most common DNA and genes. The sample contains about 130,000 distinct CDR3 sequences, under 30% of them found a single time. The ten largest account for about 37% of the sample. The sample holds many counts of this clonotype. No cognate antigen has been identified for it. Nothing much larger sits one base from this clone, and base qualities are not available.

The V gene is TRBV7-8 and the J gene is TRBJ2-7; TRBD1 matches 7 bases in the middle. This TCR came from a human donor in good health (CMV status not recorded). Some clones in this sample may be carry-over from other donors' samples. Input material: PBMCs, sequenced either directly or after in vitro stimulation (not recorded which). CDR3 loop: CASSLAPGGAAAYEQYV. The DNA sequence reads TGTGCCAGCAGCTTAGCCCCAGGGGGAGCAGCGGCCTACGAGCAGTACGTC.